The sequence of this T cell receptor beta chain was determined in a study of memory CD4+ T cells and cytomegalovirus serostatus. Produced via immunoSEQ multiplex PCR; TCRdb's table is partial and in-frame only. The data show 50,000 to 70,000 clones, less than 80% seen once. Per germline, CDR1 SGDLS and CDR2 YYNGEE. The CDR3 is 13 residues long. V lost 7 bases and J lost 4; bases outside the gene matches: 5. The sort gate was single viable CD3+CD4+CD8-CD45RO+ cells for memory CD4+ T cells. Serum IgG to CMV pp150, pp28, p38 and p52 defined serostatus. This clonotype was sampled from an adult in good health and CMV-seronegative. Source material: memory CD4+ T cells from blood. The J gene is TRBJ2-5, the V gene TRBV9; 9 nucleotides agree with TRBD1. CDR3 loop: CASGQDRGETQYF. CDR3 in DNA: TGTGCCAGCGGACAGGACAGGGGAGAGACCCAGTACTTC.